These 22 T cell receptor beta chains came from one sample sequenced in a study of low-dose radiotherapy and immunotherapy resistance in tumors. Specified time point: after trial treatment. Treatment denoted: LDRT plus nivolumab, ipilimumab, low-dose cyclophosphamide and aspirin (RACIN trial). Primers targeting TRAV and TRBV primed first-strand cDNA, covering alpha and beta chains. The authors amplified TCRs for about 20 PCR cycles with a constant-region primer and a V-primer adapter. One entry per CDR3 protein, called by TCRdb with MiXCR from the reads. The sample has 85,000 to 95,000 distinct CDR3 sequences, 20% to 25% seen once; the top ten hold over 10%. Specimen: PBMCs, collected after low-dose radiotherapy plus immunotherapy. These receptors all stem from a female donor with ovarian cancer.

This clonotype was detected ten times or more. V and J are TRBV28 and TRBJ2-7; 13 bases are a match to TRBD2. Germline V gene data show CDR1 as MDHEN and CDR2 as SYDVKM. Trimming at V came to 5 bases and at J to 12 bases, leaving 10 bases not matched to a gene. There are 14 residues in the CDR3. The CDR3 DNA sequence: TGTGCCAGCAGTGTGACTAGCGGGGGGACAGTGGGGTACTTC. This translates into CASSVTSGGTVGYF.

The chain joins TRBV20-1 to TRBJ2-7; perhaps TRBD1 as D (5 bases). V was clipped by 4 bases and J by 0 bases, with 16 bases between them. This CDR3 is built from 15 residues. The germline V gene encodes CDR1 DFQATT and CDR2 SNEGSKA (reference sequence). The CDR3 region is CSATGDRPPSYEQYF. CDR3 coding DNA: TGCAGTGCTACGGGCGACAGACCCCCCTCCTACGAGCAGTACTTC.

This clonotype showed up many times. The rearrangement uses TRBV20-1 and TRBJ2-3, with TRBD2 as a possible D gene (7 bases). V was cut by 8 bases and J by 6 bases, with 15 bases left in between. The CDR3 covers 12 residues. Germline V lookup: CDR1 DFQATT, CDR2 SNEGSKA (reference sequence). CDR3 bases: TGCAGTCTCAGAGGGGGGGTTGATACGCAGTATTTT. This gives the protein CSLRGGVDTQYF.

CDR3 residues: CASRPNPTDPNLYTF. CDR3 nucleotides: TGTGCCAGCAGGCCGAACCCGACAGACCCTAACCTCTACACCTTC. The chain links TRBV6-1 to TRBJ1-2, with TRBD1 as a possible D gene (5 bases). Deletions cut 6 bases from V and 10 bases from J, with 24 bases between. The CDR3 length is 15 residues. Germline lookup yields CDR1 MNHNS and CDR2 SASEGT.

In its sample, this clonotype was seen many times. The V and J genes are TRBV7-2 and TRBJ1-1; 8 bases map to TRBD1. V lost 5 bases to trimming and J lost 3 bases; unmatched junction nucleotides: 11. The CDR3 is made up of 16 amino acids. Germline V lookup: CDR1 SGHTA, CDR2 FQGNSA. CDR3 residues: CASSNPGGLKHTEAFF. CDR3 sequence (DNA): TGTGCCAGCAGCAACCCAGGGGGCTTAAAGCACACTGAAGCTTTCTTT.

As for this clonotype: This probably arose from a read error, given a far larger clone one base away. V is TRBV6-2 or TRBV6-3 and J is TRBJ2-7; D gene unclear. In germline, CDR1 is MNHEY, CDR2 SVGEGT. The length of the CDR3 is 15 residues. Trimming pared 6 bases from V and 1 base from J, leaving 16 bases between. The CDR3 protein is CASSQNEDRSYEQYF. The CDR3 DNA reads as TGTGCCAGCAGCCAAAACGAGGACCGGTCCTACGAGCAGTACTTC.

This clonotype was seen ten or more times. The gene calls are TRBV29-1 and TRBJ2-7; D might be TRBD1 (7 bases). The V end was cut by 5 bases, the J end by 3 bases, with 20 bases between. Germline CDR1 is SQVTM and CDR2 is ANQGSEA. The CDR3 sequence is 15 residues long. CDR3 sequence: CSVNTGTVGGYEQYF. CDR3 nucleotides: TGCAGCGTTAATACCGGGACAGTGGGAGGCTACGAGCAGTACTTC.

This clonotype has ten or more counts. The chain employs TRBV11-2 and TRBJ1-3, with D possibly matching TRBD1 (5 bases). Germline V lookup: CDR1 SGHAT, CDR2 FQNNGV. The ends were cut back, 3 bases at V and 8 bases at J, with 23 bases in the middle. The length of the CDR3 is 17 residues. This CDR3 is CASSLASAVRREHTIYF. CDR3 in DNA: TGTGCCAGCAGCTTGGCCAGCGCGGTTCGCAGGGAACACACCATATATTTT. Supplemented by reference TRBV11-2 and TRBJ1-3, the full variable domain reads EAGVAQSPRYKIIEKRQSVAFWCNPISGHATLYWYQQILGQGPKLLIQFQNNGVVDDSQLPKDRFSAERLKGVDSTLKIQPAKLEDSAVYLCASSLASAVRREHTIYFGEGSWLTVV.

This clonotype came up many times. J is TRBJ2-1 and V is TRBV11-3; D is unclear. Germline V gene data show CDR1 as SGHNT and CDR2 as YENEEA. Trimming removed 3 bases at V and 4 bases at J, with 10 bases between. This CDR3 region has 14 residues. The CDR3 DNA reads TGTGCCAGCAGCTTTGGCCAAACTTACAATGAGCAGTTCTTC. It yields the protein CASSFGQTYNEQFF.

This clonotype has a count of ten or more. The chain is built from TRBV6-2 or TRBV6-3 and TRBJ1-1; D gene uncertain. Germline V CDR1 and CDR2: MNHEY, SVGEGT. CDR3 length: 16 residues. Trimming pared 5 bases from V and 0 bases from J, leaving 16 bases between. CDR3 DNA: TGTGCCAGCAGTCAAGGCGGGTATGGAATGAACACTGAAGCTTTCTTT. Encoded protein: CASSQGGYGMNTEAFF.

A note on this clonotype: With a far larger clone one base away, a read error is the likely cause. This chain connects TRBV5-3 to TRBJ2-3; no firm D call. TRBV5-3 is known as an ORF, though its function is uncertain. Trimming removed 9 bases from V and 2 bases from J, with 19 bases in between. CDR3 length: 15 amino acids. The CDR3 protein is CANSTVSPITDTQYF. Written as DNA, the CDR3 is TGTGCCAACAGCACCGTTTCACCAATCACAGATACGCAGTATTTT.

This clonotype was seen many times. V and J are TRBV29-1 and TRBJ2-7; 8 bases are a match to TRBD2. CDR3 length equals 12 residues. V was pared by 5 bases and J by 2 bases, with 2 bases of the junction left unmatched. CDR1 is SQVTM and CDR2 is ANQGSEA in the germline V gene. CDR3 sequence (DNA): TGCAGCGTTTCCGGGGGGGCCTACGAGCAGTACTTC. Its protein is CSVSGGAYEQYF.

This clonotype appeared many times. The CDR3 nucleotides are TGTGCCAGCAGTGAATCGGCGGCTCTAGGTCAGCCCCAGCATTTT. Translating it yields CASSESAALGQPQHF. The chain employs TRBV2 and TRBJ1-5; D is unclear. This CDR3 has 15 residues. V gave up 2 bases and J gave up 6 bases, with 14 bases separating them. Germline V CDR1 and CDR2: SNHLY, FYNNEI.

This chain connects TRBV7-3 to TRBJ2-3; the match to TRBD2 covers 13 bases. V lost 5 bases to trimming and J lost 2 bases; unmatched junction nucleotides: 7. The CDR3 runs to 17 residues. Germline-derived CDR1 and CDR2 are SGHTA and FQGTGA. DNA of the CDR3: TGTGCCAGCAGCCCCGGGACTAGCGGGGCGAACACAGATACGCAGTATTTT. As protein: CASSPGTSGANTDTQYF.

This clonotype was observed at least ten times. The chain couples TRBV11-2 to TRBJ2-3; 8 nucleotides agree with TRBD2. After removal of 1 base from V and 3 bases from J, the junction contained 3 bases not matched to a gene. The CDR3 runs to 15 residues. CDR1 SGHAT and CDR2 FQNNGV come from the germline V gene. The CDR3 loop is CASSLGTSPTDTQYF. CDR3 in DNA: TGTGCCAGCAGCTTAGGGACTAGCCCTACAGATACGCAGTATTTT.

This clonotype was counted at least ten times. DNA of the CDR3: TGCGCCAGCAGCTTGGAAAGCGGGGAGGCAGATACGCAGTATTTT. Translation gives CASSLESGEADTQYF. This chain links TRBV5-1 with TRBJ2-3; 7 nucleotides align to TRBD2. Trimming cost V 0 bases and J 4 bases; bases outside gene matches: 5. The CDR3 is 15 residues long. The germline V gene has CDR1 SGHRS and CDR2 YFSETQ.

This clonotype was seen repeatedly, ten times or more. The V gene is TRBV20-1, the J gene TRBJ2-3; D is unresolved. Per germline, CDR1 DFQATT and CDR2 SNEGSKA (reference sequence). V was pared by 3 bases and J by 14 bases, with 15 bases between. The CDR3 has 11 residues. This chain's CDR3 is CSASADRFRYF. The CDR3, as DNA: TGCAGTGCTAGTGCTGACCGTTTTCGGTATTTT.

This clonotype has a handful of counts. V and J are TRBV18 and TRBJ2-2; D call uncertain. V was cut by 2 bases and J by 4 bases, with 8 bases left in between. Germline CDR1 reads KGHSH; CDR2 reads LQKENI. The CDR3 runs to 14 residues. The chain's CDR3 is CASSPEQATGELFF. The CDR3, as DNA: TGTGCCAGCTCACCAGAGCAAGCCACCGGGGAGCTGTTTTTT.

A remark on this clonotype: Given a far larger clone just one base away, this is likely a sequencing read error. The CDR3 reads CAISVQGGGYTF. Written as DNA, the CDR3 is TGTGCCATCAGTGTACAGGGTGGAGGCTACACCTTC. The chain has TRBV10-3 and TRBJ1-2; D is possibly TRBD1 (6 bases). Trimming removed 4 bases from V and 8 bases from J, with 11 bases in between. There are 12 residues in the CDR3. The germline V gene has CDR1 ENHRY and CDR2 SYGVKD.

This clonotype was recorded many times. The chain combines TRBV6-2 or TRBV6-3 with TRBJ2-3; TRBD2 matches 13 bases. The CDR3 runs to 18 residues. Trimming took 6 bases from V and 2 from J; bases not matched to a gene: 11. From germline, CDR1 is MNHEY and CDR2 SVGEGT. The CDR3 DNA follows: TGTGCCAGCAGCGGACCGGGACTAGCGGGGCGCGACACAGATACGCAGTATTTT. Protein: CASSGPGLAGRDTDTQYF.

This sequence joins TRBV6-2 or TRBV6-3 and TRBJ2-4; TRBD2 matches 10 bases. From germline, CDR1 is MNHEY and CDR2 SVGEGT. Losses at the gene ends were 1 base for V and 4 bases for J; bases not matched to a gene: 4. The CDR3 covers 16 residues. In DNA form, the CDR3 reads TGTGCCAGCAGTTACTTTCTAGCGGGAGCTAAAAACATTCAGTACTTC. Encoded protein: CASSYFLAGAKNIQYF.

This clonotype was recorded many times. The CDR3 here is CSASPGRTGFYADTQYF. The DNA for the CDR3 is TGCAGTGCTAGCCCGGGGCGGACAGGGTTTTATGCAGATACGCAGTATTTT. The chain is built from TRBV20-1 and TRBJ2-3; 8 positions agree with TRBD1. The CDR3 is 17 amino acids. The J segment lost 4 bases and the V segment lost 3 bases, leaving 15 bases of the junction unmatched. Looked up from germline, CDR1 is DFQATT and CDR2 is SNEGSKA (reference sequence).